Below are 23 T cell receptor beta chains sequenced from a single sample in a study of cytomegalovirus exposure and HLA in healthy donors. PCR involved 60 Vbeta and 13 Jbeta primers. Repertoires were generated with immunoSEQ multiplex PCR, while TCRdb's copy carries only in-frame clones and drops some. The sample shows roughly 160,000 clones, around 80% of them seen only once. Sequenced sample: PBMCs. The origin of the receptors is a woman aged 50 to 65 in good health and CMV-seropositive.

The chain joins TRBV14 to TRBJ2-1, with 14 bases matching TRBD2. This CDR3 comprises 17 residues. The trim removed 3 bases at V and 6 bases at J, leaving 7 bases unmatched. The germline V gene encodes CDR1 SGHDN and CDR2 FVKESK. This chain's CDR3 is CASSHTQGLAGVNEQFF. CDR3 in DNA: TGTGCCAGCAGCCATACCCAGGGACTAGCGGGGGTCAATGAGCAGTTCTTC.

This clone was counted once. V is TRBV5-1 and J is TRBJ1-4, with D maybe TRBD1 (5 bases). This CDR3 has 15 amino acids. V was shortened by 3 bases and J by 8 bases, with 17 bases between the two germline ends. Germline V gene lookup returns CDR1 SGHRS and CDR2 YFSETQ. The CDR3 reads CASSSGGQGREKLFF. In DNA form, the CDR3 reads TGCGCCAGCAGCTCCGGAGGGCAGGGTCGGGAAAAACTGTTTTTT.

Here the CDR3 DNA reads TGCAGTGCCGCAGGGACAGGGCGAAAGTTCTTC. Its protein product is CSAAGTGRKFF. V is TRBV20-1 and J is TRBJ2-1; 9 bases match TRBD1. Trimming took 6 bases from V and 14 from J; bases not matched to a gene: 8. The CDR3 consists of 11 residues. Germline CDR1 reads DFQATT; CDR2 reads SNEGSKA (reference sequence).

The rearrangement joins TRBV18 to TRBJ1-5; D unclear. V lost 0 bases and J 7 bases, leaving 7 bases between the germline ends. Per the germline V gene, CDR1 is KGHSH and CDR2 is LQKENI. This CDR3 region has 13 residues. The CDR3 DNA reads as TGTGCCAGCTCACCACCCGGTCGCCAGCCCCAGCATTTT. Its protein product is CASSPPGRQPQHF.

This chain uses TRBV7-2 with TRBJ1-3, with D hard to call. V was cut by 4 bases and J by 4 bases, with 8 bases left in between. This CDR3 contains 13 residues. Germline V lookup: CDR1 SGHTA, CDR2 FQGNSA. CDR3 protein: CASSSIAGNTIYF. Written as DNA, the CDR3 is TGTGCCAGCAGCTCAATAGCGGGAAACACCATATATTTT.

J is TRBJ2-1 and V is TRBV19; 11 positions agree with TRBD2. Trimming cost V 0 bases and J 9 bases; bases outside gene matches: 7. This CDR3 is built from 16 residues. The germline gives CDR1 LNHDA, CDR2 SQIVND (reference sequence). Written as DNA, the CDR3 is TGTGCCAGTAGTATAGACCGACTAGCGGGACTAGGTGAGCAGTTCTTC. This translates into CASSIDRLAGLGEQFF.

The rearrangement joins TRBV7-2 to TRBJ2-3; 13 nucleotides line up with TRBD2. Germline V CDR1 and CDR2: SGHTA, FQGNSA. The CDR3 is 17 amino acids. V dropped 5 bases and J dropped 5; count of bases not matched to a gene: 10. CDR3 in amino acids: CASSRWTSGGRGDTQYF. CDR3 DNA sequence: TGTGCCAGCAGCCGATGGACTAGCGGGGGCCGGGGAGATACGCAGTATTTT.

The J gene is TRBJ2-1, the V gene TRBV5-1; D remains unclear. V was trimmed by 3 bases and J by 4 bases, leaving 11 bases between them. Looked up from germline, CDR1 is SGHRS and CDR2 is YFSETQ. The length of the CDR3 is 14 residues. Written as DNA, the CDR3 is TGCGCCAGCAGCTCGGTCCCCTCTTACAATGAGCAGTTCTTC. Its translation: CASSSVPSYNEQFF. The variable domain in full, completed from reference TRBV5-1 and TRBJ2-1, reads KAGVTQTPRYLIKTRGQQVTLSCSPISGHRSVSWYQQTPGQGLQFLFEYFSETQRNKGNFPGRFSGRQFSNSRSEMNVSTLELGDSALYLCASSSVPSYNEQFFGPGTRLTVL.

The CDR3 DNA is TGTGCCAGCAGTTATTCCGGGGCTAACTATGGCTACACCTTC. Its translation is CASSYSGANYGYTF. The rearrangement joins TRBV6-6 to TRBJ1-2, with D unclear. Trimming left V 3 bases short and J 0 bases short, with 8 bases between. CDR1 is MNHNY and CDR2 is SVGAGI in the germline V gene (reference sequence). This CDR3 comprises 14 residues.

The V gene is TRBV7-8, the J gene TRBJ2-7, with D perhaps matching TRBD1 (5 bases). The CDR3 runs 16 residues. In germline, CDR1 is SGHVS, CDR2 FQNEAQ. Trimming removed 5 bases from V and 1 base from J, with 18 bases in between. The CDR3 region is CASSPIDRRQSYEQYF. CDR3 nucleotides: TGTGCCAGCAGCCCTATTGACAGAAGGCAATCCTACGAGCAGTACTTC.

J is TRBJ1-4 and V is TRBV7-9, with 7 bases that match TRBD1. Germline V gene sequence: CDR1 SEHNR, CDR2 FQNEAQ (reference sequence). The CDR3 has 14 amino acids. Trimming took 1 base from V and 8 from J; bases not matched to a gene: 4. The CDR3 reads CASSLGIRGEKLFF. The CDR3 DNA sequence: TGTGCCAGCAGCTTAGGAATCAGGGGGGAAAAACTGTTTTTT.

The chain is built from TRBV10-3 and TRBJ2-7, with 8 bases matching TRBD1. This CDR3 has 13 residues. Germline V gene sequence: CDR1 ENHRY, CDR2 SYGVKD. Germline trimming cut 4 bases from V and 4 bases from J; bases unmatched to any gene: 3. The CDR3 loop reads CAISGTGGYEQYF. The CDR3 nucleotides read TGTGCCATCAGTGGAACAGGGGGGTACGAGCAGTACTTC.

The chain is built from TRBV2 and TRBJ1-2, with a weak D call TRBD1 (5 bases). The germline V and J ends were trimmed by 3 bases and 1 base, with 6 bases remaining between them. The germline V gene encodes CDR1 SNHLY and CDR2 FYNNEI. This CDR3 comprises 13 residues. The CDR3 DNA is TGTGCCAGCAGTGAGCAGGGTAACTATGGCTACACCTTC. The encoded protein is CASSEQGNYGYTF.

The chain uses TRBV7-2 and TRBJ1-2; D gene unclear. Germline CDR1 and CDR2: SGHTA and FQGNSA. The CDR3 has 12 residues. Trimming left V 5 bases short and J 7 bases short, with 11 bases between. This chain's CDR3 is CASSRKAGGYTF. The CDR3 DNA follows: TGTGCCAGCAGCCGAAAAGCAGGTGGCTACACCTTC.

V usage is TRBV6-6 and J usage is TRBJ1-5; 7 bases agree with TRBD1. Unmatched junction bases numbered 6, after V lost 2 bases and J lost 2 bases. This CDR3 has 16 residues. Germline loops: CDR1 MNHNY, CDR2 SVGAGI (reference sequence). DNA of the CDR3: TGTGCCAGCAGTTACGGGGGACAGTCGGGCAATCAGCCCCAGCATTTT. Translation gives CASSYGGQSGNQPQHF.

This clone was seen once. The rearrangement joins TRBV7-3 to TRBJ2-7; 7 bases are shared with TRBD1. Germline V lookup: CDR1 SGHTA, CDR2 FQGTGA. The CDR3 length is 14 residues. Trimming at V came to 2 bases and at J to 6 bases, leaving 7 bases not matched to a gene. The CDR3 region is CASSLDDRVGEQYF. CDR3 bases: TGTGCCAGCAGCTTAGACGACAGGGTGGGCGAGCAGTACTTC.

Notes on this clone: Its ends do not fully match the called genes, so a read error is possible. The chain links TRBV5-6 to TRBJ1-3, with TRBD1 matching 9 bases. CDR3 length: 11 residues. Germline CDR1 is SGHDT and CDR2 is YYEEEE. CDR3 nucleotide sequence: TGTGCCAGCAGCCGGGACAGGGTTTGGCTGTTT. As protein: CASSRDRVWLF.

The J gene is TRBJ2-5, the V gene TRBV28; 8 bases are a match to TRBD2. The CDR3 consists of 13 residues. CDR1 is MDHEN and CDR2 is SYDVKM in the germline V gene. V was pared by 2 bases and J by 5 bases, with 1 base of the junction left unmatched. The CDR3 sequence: CASSLGTSETQYF. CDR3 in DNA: TGTGCCAGCAGTTTAGGGACTAGTGAGACCCAGTACTTC.

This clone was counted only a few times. CDR3 sequence (DNA): TGTGCCAGCTCAAGCGGTTTCTACGAGCAGTACTTC. Amino acid sequence: CASSSGFYEQYF. The V call is TRBV18, the J call TRBJ2-7, with D perhaps TRBD2 (5 bases). The V end was cut by 5 bases, the J end by 3 bases, with 8 bases between. This CDR3 spans 12 amino acids. Germline CDR1 KGHSH, CDR2 LQKENI.

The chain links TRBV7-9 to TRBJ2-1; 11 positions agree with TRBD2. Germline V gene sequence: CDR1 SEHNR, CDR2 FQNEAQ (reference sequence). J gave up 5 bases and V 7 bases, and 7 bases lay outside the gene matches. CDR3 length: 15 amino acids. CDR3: CASNLGLAVDNEQFF. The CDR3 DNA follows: TGTGCCAGCAACCTGGGACTAGCGGTTGACAATGAGCAGTTCTTC. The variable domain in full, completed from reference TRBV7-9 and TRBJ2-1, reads DTGVSQNPRHKITKRGQNVTFRCDPISEHNRLYWYRQTLGQGPEFLTYFQNEAQLEKSRLLSDRFSAERPKGSFSTLEIQRTEQGDSAMYLCASNLGLAVDNEQFFGPGTRLTVL.

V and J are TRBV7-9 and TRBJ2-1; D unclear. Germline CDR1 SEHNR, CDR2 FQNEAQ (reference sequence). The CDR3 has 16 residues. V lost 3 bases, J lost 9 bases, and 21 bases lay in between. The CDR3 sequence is CASSLLRRLEVSEQFF. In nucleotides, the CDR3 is TGTGCCAGCAGCTTGCTTCGACGGCTAGAGGTTAGTGAGCAGTTCTTC.

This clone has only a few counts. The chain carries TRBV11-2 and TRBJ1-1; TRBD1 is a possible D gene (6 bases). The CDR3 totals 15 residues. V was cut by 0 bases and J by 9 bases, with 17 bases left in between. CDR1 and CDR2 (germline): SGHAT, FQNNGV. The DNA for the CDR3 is TGTGCCAGCAGCTTAGATCGGACAGATCTAGGGAAAGCTTTCTTT. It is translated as CASSLDRTDLGKAFF.

In DNA form, the CDR3 reads TGTGCCAGCAGCGACCCAGGGGGCTTGGGCCCTGAAGCTTTCTTT. Its translation is CASSDPGGLGPEAFF. The V gene is TRBV7-2, the J gene TRBJ1-1; 8 nucleotides agree with TRBD1. The junction had 11 bases not matched to a gene; V was cut back by 5 bases and J by 6 bases. CDR1 SGHTA and CDR2 FQGNSA come from the germline V gene. The CDR3 contains 15 residues.